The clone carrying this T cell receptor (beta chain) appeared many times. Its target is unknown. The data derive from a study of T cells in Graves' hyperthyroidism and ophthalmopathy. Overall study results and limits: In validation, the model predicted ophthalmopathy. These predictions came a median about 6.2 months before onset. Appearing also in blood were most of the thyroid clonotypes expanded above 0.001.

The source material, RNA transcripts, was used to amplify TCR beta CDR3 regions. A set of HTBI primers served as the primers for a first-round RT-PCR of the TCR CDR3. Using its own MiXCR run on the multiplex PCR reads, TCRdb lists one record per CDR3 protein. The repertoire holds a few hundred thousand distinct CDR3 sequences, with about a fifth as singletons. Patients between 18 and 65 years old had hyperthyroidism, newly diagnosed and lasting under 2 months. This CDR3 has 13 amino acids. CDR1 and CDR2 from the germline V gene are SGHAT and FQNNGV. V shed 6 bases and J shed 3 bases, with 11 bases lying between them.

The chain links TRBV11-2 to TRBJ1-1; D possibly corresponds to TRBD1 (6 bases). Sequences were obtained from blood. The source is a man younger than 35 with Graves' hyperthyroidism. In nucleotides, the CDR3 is TGTGCCAGCAGGTCCCAGGGGTACACTGAAGCTTTCTTT. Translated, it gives CASRSQGYTEAFF.